This TCR beta chain was found in a study of T cell changes during pregnancy in multiple sclerosis. Sequencing used immunoSEQ multiplex PCR; TCRdb keeps in-frame clones, though not all of them. The sample has approximately 100,000 clones, 75% to 95% seen once. CDR3 size: 13 residues. V was shortened by 10 bases and J by 0 bases, with 10 bases between the two germline ends. The germline gives CDR1 LNHDA, CDR2 SQIVND (reference sequence). This TCR came from a female donor with multiple sclerosis, enrolled in a pregnancy study. The chain is built from TRBV19 and TRBJ1-3; possibly TRBD1 for D (5 bases). The starting material was peripheral blood, obtained in the second trimester of pregnancy. The CDR3: CATPGLSGNTIYF. Written as DNA, the CDR3 is TGTGCCACCCCGGGACTCTCTGGAAACACCATATATTTT.